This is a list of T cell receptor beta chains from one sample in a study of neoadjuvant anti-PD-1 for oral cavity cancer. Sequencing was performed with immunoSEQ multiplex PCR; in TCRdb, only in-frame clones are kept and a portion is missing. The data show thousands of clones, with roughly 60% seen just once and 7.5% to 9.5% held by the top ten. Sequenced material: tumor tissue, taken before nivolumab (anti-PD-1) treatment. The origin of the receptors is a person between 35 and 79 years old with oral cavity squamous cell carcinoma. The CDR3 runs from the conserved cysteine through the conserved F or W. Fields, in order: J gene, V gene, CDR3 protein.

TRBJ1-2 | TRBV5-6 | CASSSGVDRRNYGYTF
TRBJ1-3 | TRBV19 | CASLRDRGNTIYF
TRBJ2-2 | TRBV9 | CASSVRSGSTGELFF
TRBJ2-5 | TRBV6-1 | CASSAGDSLAETQYF
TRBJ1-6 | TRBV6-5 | CASRLRVTYNSPLHF
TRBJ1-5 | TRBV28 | CASSPPSDTAPQHF
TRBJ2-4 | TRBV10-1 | CASSNPGSIIQYF
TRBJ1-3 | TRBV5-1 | CASSSLGENTIYF
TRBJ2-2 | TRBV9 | CASSVARTARHGELFF
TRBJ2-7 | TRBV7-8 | CASSLGSWVREQYF
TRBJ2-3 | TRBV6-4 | CASSVDGRSTDTQYF
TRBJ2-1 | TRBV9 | CASSVLAGAKFF
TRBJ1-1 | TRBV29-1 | CSVASGLGEAFF
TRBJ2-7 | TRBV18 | CASSPGGTGSYEQYF
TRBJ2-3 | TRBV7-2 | CASSLDGTLDTQYF
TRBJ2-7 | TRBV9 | CASSDDTGVYSYEQYF
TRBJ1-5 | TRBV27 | CASSDAFWNQPQHF
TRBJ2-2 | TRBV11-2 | CASGPGLAHTGELFF
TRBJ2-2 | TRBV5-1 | CASSLGQGTGELFF
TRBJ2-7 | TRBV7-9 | CASSNGYEQYF
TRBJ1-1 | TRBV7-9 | CASSHVTEAFF
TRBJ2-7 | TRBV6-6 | CASSYGGGSYEQYF
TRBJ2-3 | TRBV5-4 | CASSGHWTDTQYF
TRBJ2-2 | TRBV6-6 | CASSFTGAGGELFF
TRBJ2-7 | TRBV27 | CASSLSRGRLDEQYF
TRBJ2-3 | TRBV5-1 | CASSSRQGTQDTQYF
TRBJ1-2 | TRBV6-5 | CASSYRQGSAGGYTF
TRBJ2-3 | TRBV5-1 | CASRWDETDTQYF
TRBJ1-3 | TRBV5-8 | CASSSRGNTIYF
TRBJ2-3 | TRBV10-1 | CASSTSGRLGADTQYF
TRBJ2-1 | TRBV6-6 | CASSYSRRITYNEQFF
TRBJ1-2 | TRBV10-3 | CAISATGGFNYGYTF
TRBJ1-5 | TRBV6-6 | CASSPQWARDQPQHF
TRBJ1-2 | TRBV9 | CASSVNWDPYGYTF
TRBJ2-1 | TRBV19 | CASSMGLGGWDEQFF
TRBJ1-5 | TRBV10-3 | CAISENPGGGQPQHF